A single TCR beta chain is shown here with its context. These data belong to a study of blood T cells in healthy people across ages. This CDR3 spans 14 amino acids. CDR1 is GTSNPN and CDR2 is SVGIG in the germline V gene (reference sequence). V lost 3 bases to trimming and J lost 7 bases, with 15 bases between them. A sample-barcoded 5' primer and a J-beta primer mix were used in a second PCR of about 7 to 12 cycles. TCRdb recomputed calls from the 5' RACE reads with MiXCR, one row per CDR3 protein. Of approximately 880,000 distinct CDR3 sequences listed, approximately 49% were seen once; the top ten hold 13%.

The V gene is TRBV30, the J gene TRBJ1-4; D not resolved. The receptor was derived from a man aged 30-40 years in good health. The specimen was blood. CDR3 DNA sequence: TGTGCCTGGAGCATCGGGCTCCGGGCTGAAAAACTGTTTTTT. Amino acids: CAWSIGLRAEKLFF.